Listed below are T cell receptor beta chains from one sample, sequenced in a study of blood T cell repertoires in COVID-19. TCRdb's copy holds only in-frame clones and misses some; the assay was immunoSEQ multiplex PCR. The sample shows over 350,000 clones, approximately 90% of them seen only once. Sequenced sample: peripheral blood. Receptor source: a woman aged 30 to 39 with acute or convalescent COVID-19. Each CDR3 is given with its conserved first and last residue. D genes are given only for firm matches. Clone sizes are given selectively: once, few, many, or a class where the clone is expanded.

v_call	d_call	clone_size	j_call	cdr3_aa	cdr3_nt
TRBV5-5	NA	NA	TRBJ1-1	CASSFQFMNTEAFF	TGTGCCAGCAGCTTTCAATTCATGAACACTGAAGCTTTCTTT
TRBV3-1/TRBV3-2	TRBD2	NA	TRBJ2-3	CASSLGGARTDTQYF	TGTGCCAGCAGCCTCGGGGGGGCCCGGACAGATACGCAGTATTTT
TRBV5-1	NA	NA	TRBJ2-3	CASSLAGASTDTQYF	TGCGCCAGCAGCTTGGCCGGTGCTAGCACAGATACGCAGTATTTT
TRBV11-2	TRBD1	few	TRBJ1-4	CASSLFTGTGNEKLFF	TGTGCCAGCAGCCTATTCACTGGGACAGGCAATGAAAAACTGTTTTTT
TRBV5-1	TRBD1	NA	TRBJ2-5	CASGPAPHRGETQYF	TGCGCCAGCGGCCCGGCCCCCCACAGGGGAGAGACCCAGTACTTC
TRBV7-9	NA	NA	TRBJ1-1	CASGRGVEAFF	TGTGCCAGCGGAAGGGGCGTTGAAGCTTTCTTT
TRBV19	NA	few	TRBJ1-5	CASSLPRDLNQPQHF	TGTGCCAGTAGTCTCCCCCGAGATTTGAATCAGCCCCAGCATTTT
TRBV4-2	TRBD1	NA	TRBJ2-7	CASSQESDRGDEQYF	TGTGCCAGCAGCCAAGAATCGGACAGGGGGGACGAGCAGTACTTC
TRBV6-5	NA	few	TRBJ2-2	CASSYSGGGTGELFF	TGTGCCAGCAGTTACTCTGGGGGCGGCACCGGGGAGCTGTTTTTT
TRBV12-2	NA	NA	TRBJ1-2	CASRLFNRVDGYTF	TGTGCAAGTCGCTTATTCAACAGGGTAGATGGCTACACCTTC
TRBV5-1	NA	NA	TRBJ2-2	CASSLAPGGGRTGELFF	TGCGCCAGCAGCTTGGCCCCGGGGGGCGGGCGTACCGGGGAGCTGTTTTTT
TRBV5-4	NA	NA	TRBJ2-5	CASSFTRAEETQYF	TGTGCCAGCAGCTTTACCAGGGCGGAAGAGACCCAGTACTTC
TRBV27	NA	NA	TRBJ1-3	CASSSQGPTTGNTIYF	TGTGCCAGCAGCTCACAGGGACCTACGACTGGAAACACCATATATTTT
TRBV3-1/TRBV3-2	TRBD2	few	TRBJ2-2	CASSPLAYTGELFF	TGTGCCAGCAGCCCACTAGCGTATACCGGGGAGCTGTTTTTT
TRBV9	NA	NA	TRBJ2-1	CASSGRYRTGSKSEDEQFF	TGTGCCAGCAGCGGACGTTATCGGACGGGGTCAAAGTCGGAGGATGAGCAGTTCTTC
TRBV5-1	TRBD1	NA	TRBJ1-2	CASSLGQGTGYTF	TGCGCCAGCAGCTTGGGACAGGGGACCGGCTACACCTTC
TRBV5-1	TRBD2	NA	TRBJ2-3	CASSRGVSTDTQYF	TGCGCCAGCAGTCGGGGGGTTTCCACAGATACGCAGTATTTT
TRBV24-1	TRBD2	once	TRBJ2-3	CATSVSGGATDTQYF	TGTGCCACCAGTGTTAGCGGGGGGGCCACAGATACGCAGTATTTT
TRBV28	TRBD2	NA	TRBJ2-7	CASTFSGGQSYEQYF	TGTGCCAGCACCTTTAGCGGGGGCCAATCCTACGAGCAGTACTTC
TRBV5-1	TRBD1	NA	TRBJ1-1	CASSLGDRVSMNTEAFF	TGCGCCAGCAGCTTAGGGGACAGGGTTTCGATGAACACTGAAGCTTTCTTT
TRBV5-1	TRBD1	NA	TRBJ2-3	CASRQGQGANTQYF	TGCGCCTCCCGCCAGGGACAGGGGGCGAATACGCAGTATTTT
TRBV9	TRBD2	NA	TRBJ2-7	CASSVEAGGEQYF	TGTGCCAGCAGCGTAGAGGCCGGGGGGGAGCAGTACTTC
TRBV5-3	TRBD1	once	TRBJ2-1	CARSGTGDGLDNEQFF	TGTGCCAGAAGCGGGACAGGGGATGGGTTGGACAATGAGCAGTTCTTC
TRBV9	NA	NA	TRBJ1-3	CASSVDNSGNTIYF	TGTGCCAGCAGCGTAGATAACTCTGGAAACACCATATATTTT
TRBV7-9	TRBD1	NA	TRBJ1-4	CASSSGQGPKNEKLFF	TGTGCCAGCAGCTCGGGACAGGGCCCAAAAAATGAAAAACTGTTTTTT
TRBV5-1	TRBD1	NA	TRBJ1-1	CASRLQGVKNTEAFF	TGCGCCAGCAGATTACAGGGGGTGAAGAACACTGAAGCTTTCTTT
TRBV28	TRBD1	NA	TRBJ2-7	CASSNRGLGEQYF	TGTGCCAGCAGTAACAGGGGCCTTGGCGAGCAGTACTTC
TRBV5-4	NA	NA	TRBJ2-5	CASSPTPSQETQYF	TGTGCCAGCAGCCCTACGCCGAGTCAAGAGACCCAGTACTTC
TRBV4-1	NA	NA	TRBJ1-2	CASSQSFPGQLDGYTF	TGCGCCAGCAGCCAAAGTTTCCCGGGACAATTAGATGGCTACACCTTC